This TCR beta chain was identified in a study of blood T cell repertoires in COVID-19. The CDR3 extends over 14 amino acids. From germline, CDR1 is SGHRS and CDR2 YFSETQ. The ends were cut back, 2 bases at V and 5 bases at J, with 13 bases in the middle. Libraries were prepared by immunoSEQ multiplex PCR; TCRdb keeps only in-frame clonotypes and omits some of them. The sample contains fewer than 250,000 clones, around 89% of which appear only once. The sequencing input was PBMCs or T cells enriched from blood (not recorded which). The sequence derives from a woman between 18 and 29 years old who had recovered from COVID-19. This chain joins TRBV5-1 and TRBJ1-1, with D perhaps TRBD1 (5 bases). CDR3 in amino acids: CASSFGGSRTEAFF. The CDR3 region has the DNA TGCGCCAGCAGCTTTGGGGGGTCGCGAACTGAAGCTTTCTTT. The variable domain in full, completed from reference TRBV5-1 and TRBJ1-1, reads KAGVTQTPRYLIKTRGQQVTLSCSPISGHRSVSWYQQTPGQGLQFLFEYFSETQRNKGNFPGRFSGRQFSNSRSEMNVSTLELGDSALYLCASSFGGSRTEAFFGQGTRLTVV.